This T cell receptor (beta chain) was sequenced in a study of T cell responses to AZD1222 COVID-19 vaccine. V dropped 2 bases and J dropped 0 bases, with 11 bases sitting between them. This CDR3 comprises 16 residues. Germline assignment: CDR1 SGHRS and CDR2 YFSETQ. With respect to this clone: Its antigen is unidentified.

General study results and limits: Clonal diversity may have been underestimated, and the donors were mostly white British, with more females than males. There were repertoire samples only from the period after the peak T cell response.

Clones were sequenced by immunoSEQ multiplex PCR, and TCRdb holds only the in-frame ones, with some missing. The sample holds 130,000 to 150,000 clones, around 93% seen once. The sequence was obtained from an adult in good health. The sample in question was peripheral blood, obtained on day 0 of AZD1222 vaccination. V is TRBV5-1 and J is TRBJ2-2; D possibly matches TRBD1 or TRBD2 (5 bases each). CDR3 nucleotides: TGCGCCAGCAGCTTTGGTACGGGGCCGAACACCGGGGAGCTGTTTTTT. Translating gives CASSFGTGPNTGELFF.